The 30 T cell receptor beta chains listed next were all sequenced from one sample in a study of Graves' ophthalmopathy and Graves' hyperthyroidism. RNA served as the template for amplifying TCR beta CDR3 regions. An opening RT-PCR round employed HTBI primers and preceded a second-round multiplex PCR. MiXCR, applied by TCRdb to the multiplex PCR reads, yields one record per CDR3 protein. The table has more than 300,000 distinct CDR3 sequences, 15% to 19% seen once; the top ten hold roughly 7%. The sequenced sample consisted of peripheral blood. Receptor source: a woman aged 18-30 years with stable Graves' hyperthyroidism.

This clonotype showed up many times. This chain joins TRBV24-1 and TRBJ1-2; D not certain. This CDR3 is 12 amino acids long. Trimming pared 2 bases from V and 6 bases from J, leaving 6 bases between. Germline-derived CDR1 and CDR2 are KGHDR and SFDVKD. CDR3 sequence reads: CATSDYEDGYTF. CDR3 coding DNA: TGTGCCACCAGTGATTACGAAGATGGCTACACCTTC.

Ten or more counts support this clonotype. This chain uses TRBV12-3 or TRBV12-4 with TRBJ1-5; 7 bases are a match to TRBD1. Trimming cost V 3 bases and J 6 bases; bases outside gene matches: 5. This CDR3 has 14 amino acids. For the CDR3, the DNA is TGTGCCAGCAGTTTCGACAGGGATAGTCAGCCCCAGCATTTT. Protein sequence: CASSFDRDSQPQHF.

On this clonotype: A read error may explain this, as a much larger clone is one base away. The CDR3 ends on some other residue instead of the conserved phenylalanine or tryptophan, so this is likely a read error. The chain recombines TRBV12-3 or TRBV12-4 with TRBJ1-1; D is undetermined. The V end lost 0 bases, the J end lost 1 base, and 6 bases lay between the germline ends. The CDR3 sequence is 14 residues long. In DNA form, the CDR3 reads TGTGCCAGCAGTTTAGCGGGGAGGAACACTGAAGCTTTCGTT. Translated, it gives CASSLAGRNTEAFV.

Comments on this clonotype: This may arise from a read error, as a much more abundant clone is one base away. The chain joins TRBV6-2 or TRBV6-3 to TRBJ1-5, with TRBD1 as a possible D gene (6 bases). Germline V gene lookup returns CDR1 MNHEY and CDR2 SVGEGT. The CDR3 is 15 amino acids. The DNA for the CDR3 is TGTGCCGGCAGTTACTCGGAACAGGGAGGTCAGCCCCAGCATTTT. Amino acids: CAGSYSEQGGQPQHF.

This clonotype was observed many times. The rearrangement uses TRBV12-3 or TRBV12-4 and TRBJ2-3, with 10 bases identical to TRBD2. This CDR3 comprises 16 residues. With V trimmed by 5 bases and J by 2 bases, 7 bases remained unmatched. The DNA of the CDR3 is TGTGCCAGCAGTGGACTAGCGGTTCTGTTCACAGATACGCAGTATTTT. It encodes CASSGLAVLFTDTQYF.

The table lists this clonotype with many counts. CDR3 DNA sequence: TGTGCCAGCAGCTTGGAACAGCACTACGAGCAGTACTTC. Translating it yields CASSLEQHYEQYF. The V gene is TRBV5-5, the J gene TRBJ2-7; D not resolved. This CDR3 is built from 13 residues. Trimming removed 0 bases from V and 3 bases from J, with 7 bases in between. Germline V gives CDR1 SGHKS, CDR2 YYEKEE (reference sequence).

This clonotype was counted only a few times. The J gene is TRBJ1-1, the V gene TRBV7-2; weak D call: TRBD1 (5 bases). Trimming took off 2 bases at V and 9 bases at J, with 10 bases between the two ends. The V gene's germline CDR1 is SGHTA and CDR2 FQGNSA. CDR3 size: 12 residues. CDR3 in amino acids: CASSLRGLKAFF. The CDR3 DNA follows: TGTGCCAGCAGCTTAAGGGGTCTCAAAGCTTTCTTT.

This clonotype came up a few times. The gene calls are TRBV4-1 and TRBJ1-3; D not certain. V lost 0 bases and J 4 bases, leaving 10 bases between the germline ends. The CDR3 loop spans 15 amino acids. Germline loops: CDR1 MGHRA, CDR2 YSYEKL. The CDR3 DNA is TGCGCCAGCAGCCAAGACGTGGTAGACGGAAACACCATATATTTT. It codes for CASSQDVVDGNTIYF.

This clonotype was observed many times. The chain recombines TRBV27 with TRBJ2-7; 9 nucleotides align to TRBD1. V lost 1 base, J lost 5 bases, and 3 bases stayed unmatched. The CDR3 is 14 amino acids. The germline gives CDR1 MNHEY, CDR2 SMNVEV (reference sequence). The CDR3 region is CASSLLTGGNEQYF. CDR3 nucleotide sequence: TGTGCCAGCAGTTTATTGACAGGGGGGAACGAGCAGTACTTC.

This clonotype was observed a handful of times. V and J are TRBV7-8 and TRBJ2-5; a weak D match, TRBD2 (6 bases). The ends were cut back, 1 base at V and 2 bases at J, with 11 bases in the middle. Per the germline V gene, CDR1 is SGHVS and CDR2 is FQNEAQ. This CDR3 is built from 15 residues. In nucleotides, the CDR3 is TGTGCCAGCAGCTTAGTCAGCGGGTGGCAAGAGACCCAGTACTTC. Protein: CASSLVSGWQETQYF.

This chain joins TRBV6-1 and TRBJ2-2; 9 bases are shared with TRBD1. The CDR3 sequence is 14 residues long. Germline V gene data show CDR1 as MNHNS and CDR2 as SASEGT. Trimming cost V 7 bases and J 3 bases; bases outside gene matches: 3. CDR3 residues: CASTRQGDTGELFF. The DNA of the CDR3 is TGTGCCAGCACACGACAGGGGGACACCGGGGAGCTGTTTTTT.

This clonotype was found many times. The chain's CDR3 is CASSPHPWDTNTEAFF. The DNA for the CDR3 is TGTGCCAGTAGTCCTCACCCCTGGGACACTAACACTGAAGCTTTCTTT. V is TRBV19 and J is TRBJ1-1; TRBD1 is a possible D gene (6 bases). The CDR3 runs to 16 residues. V lost 5 bases and J 2 bases, leaving 18 bases between the germline ends. Germline lookup yields CDR1 LNHDA and CDR2 SQIVND (reference sequence).

This clonotype showed up many times. Germline is not matched at one junction end, which may reflect a read error. The chain carries TRBV7-7 and TRBJ2-5, with 7 bases aligning to TRBD1. Per germline, CDR1 SSHAT and CDR2 FNYEAQ (reference sequence). The CDR3 loop spans 15 amino acids. The DNA of the CDR3 is TGTGCTAGCAGCTGGCCCCCGACAGGGTTCGAGACCCAGTACTTC. Translating gives CASSWPPTGFETQYF. The complete variable domain, with remaining parts taken from reference TRBV7-7 and TRBJ2-5, reads GAGVSQSPRYKVTKRGQDVTLRCDPISSHATLYWYQQALGQGPEFLTYFNYEAQPDKSGLPSDRFSAERPEGSISTLTIQRTEQRDSAMYRCASSWPPTGFETQYFGPGTRLLVL.

This clonotype was detected ten times or more. The rearrangement joins TRBV12-3 or TRBV12-4 to TRBJ1-2; 8 positions agree with TRBD1. V trimming: 4 bases; J trimming: 10 bases; junction bases outside the gene matches: 8. The CDR3 is made up of 13 amino acids. As DNA, the CDR3 is TGTGCCAGCAGTTCCACGGACAGGGCTAACTACACCTTC. Encoded protein: CASSSTDRANYTF.

The sample holds many counts of this clonotype. CDR3 sequence reads: CASSYSRGQSQETQYF. DNA of the CDR3: TGTGCCAGCAGCTACTCCCGGGGACAGTCTCAAGAGACCCAGTACTTC. The chain couples TRBV12-3 or TRBV12-4 to TRBJ2-5, with 7 bases lining up with TRBD1. J gave up 2 bases and V 6 bases, and 12 bases lay outside the gene matches. The length of the CDR3 is 16 residues.

This clonotype was seen many times. V usage is TRBV20-1 and J usage is TRBJ1-2, with no clear D. The CDR3 totals 14 residues. V dropped 5 bases and J dropped 0 bases, with 13 bases sitting between them. The germline V gene has CDR1 DFQATT and CDR2 SNEGSKA (reference sequence). The CDR3 bases are TGCAGTGCTTCGATTCCGGGAACTAACTATGGCTACACCTTC. As protein: CSASIPGTNYGYTF.

This clonotype came up many times. V and J are TRBV9 and TRBJ1-2; D not certain. Germline-derived CDR1 and CDR2 are SGDLS and YYNGEE. The CDR3 is made up of 12 amino acids. V gave up 0 bases and J gave up 4 bases, with 4 bases separating them. CDR3 in DNA: TGTGCCAGCAGCGTAGAGGGCTATGGCTACACCTTC. It codes for CASSVEGYGYTF.

This clonotype was recorded at least ten times. The J gene is TRBJ2-5, the V gene TRBV2; 9 bases align to TRBD2. Per germline, CDR1 SNHLY and CDR2 FYNNEI. The CDR3 is made up of 14 amino acids. J lost 4 bases, V lost 4 bases, and 4 bases had no gene match. CDR3 residues: CASSVSGGVETQYF. CDR3 bases: TGTGCCAGCAGTGTTAGCGGGGGCGTAGAGACCCAGTACTTC.

This rearrangement joins TRBV12-3 or TRBV12-4 to TRBJ2-5; 9 bases are shared with TRBD1. V lost 3 bases, J lost 4 bases, and 6 bases stayed unmatched. The CDR3 loop spans 15 amino acids. DNA of the CDR3: TGTGCCAGCAGTTTGGGGACAGGGTCGGGAGAGACCCAGTACTTC. Protein sequence: CASSLGTGSGETQYF.

This clonotype was detected only a few times. This chain connects TRBV5-4 to TRBJ1-6, with 10 bases that match TRBD1. Per the germline V gene, CDR1 is SGHNT and CDR2 is YYREEE (reference sequence). CDR3 length equals 16 residues. Trimming took 4 bases from V and 5 from J; bases not matched to a gene: 6. CDR3 sequence reads: CASSLDRGTNNSPLHF. The CDR3 bases are TGTGCCAGCAGCCTGGACAGGGGGACAAATAATTCACCCCTCCACTTT.

This chain connects TRBV6-1 to TRBJ2-7; D possibly corresponds to TRBD1 (6 bases). In germline, CDR1 is MNHNS, CDR2 SASEGT. This CDR3 contains 16 residues. V was shortened by 9 bases and J by 4 bases, with 25 bases between the two germline ends. The CDR3: CASRAARGFFSYEQYF. In DNA form, the CDR3 reads TGTGCCAGTAGGGCTGCCAGGGGATTTTTCTCTTACGAGCAGTACTTC.

There are many counts of this clonotype. The gene calls are TRBV12-3 or TRBV12-4 and TRBJ1-5, with D possibly TRBD1 on 6 matching bases. V dropped 3 bases and J dropped 2 bases, with 17 bases sitting between them. This CDR3 is 17 amino acids long. The CDR3 spells CASSFKGVLGGNQPQHF. CDR3 nucleotide sequence: TGTGCCAGCAGTTTTAAGGGGGTCTTGGGAGGCAATCAGCCCCAGCATTTT.

This clonotype showed up many times. This chain links TRBV6-2 or TRBV6-3 with TRBJ1-1, with D uncertain. CDR1 is MNHEY and CDR2 is SVGEGT in the germline V gene. The CDR3 contains 11 residues. The V gene lost 6 bases and the J gene lost 8 bases, with 10 bases spanning the gap. CDR3 amino acids: CASREVREAFF. CDR3 coding DNA: TGTGCCAGCAGGGAAGTAAGGGAAGCTTTCTTT.

This clonotype showed up many times. The rearrangement links TRBV27 to TRBJ1-5; D is undetermined. The CDR3 is made up of 15 amino acids. Germline V gives CDR1 MNHEY, CDR2 SMNVEV (reference sequence). The ends were cut back, 1 base at V and 3 bases at J, with 10 bases in the middle. CDR3 sequence: CASSLYGPYNQPQHF. Here the CDR3 DNA reads TGTGCCAGCAGTTTATACGGGCCCTACAATCAGCCCCAGCATTTT.

V usage is TRBV28 and J usage is TRBJ2-7; 8 bases match TRBD1. The V gene's germline CDR1 is MDHEN and CDR2 SYDVKM. The V gene end was trimmed by 2 bases and the J gene end by 9 bases; junction bases not matched to a gene: 21. The CDR3 runs to 18 residues. CDR3 nucleotides: TGTGCCAGCAGTTTAGGTGTTCTGGACAGGGATCCTTTGGGGGGGCAGTACTTC. Amino acid sequence: CASSLGVLDRDPLGGQYF.

This clonotype was seen only a few times. The chain has TRBV4-1 and TRBJ2-7; D might be TRBD1 or TRBD2, each matching 5 bases. Germline CDR1 is MGHRA and CDR2 is YSYEKL. The CDR3 has 17 residues. Trimming removed 0 bases from V and 0 bases from J, with 15 bases in between. The DNA for the CDR3 is TGCGCCAGCAGCCAAGATGAGGGGCCTCCAGGCTCCTACGAGCAGTACTTC. As protein: CASSQDEGPPGSYEQYF.

This rearrangement joins TRBV6-2 or TRBV6-3 to TRBJ1-5; the match to TRBD1 covers 8 bases. V was clipped by 5 bases and J by 0 bases; unmatched bases: 12. The CDR3 is 18 amino acids. Germline V gene data show CDR1 as MNHEY and CDR2 as SVGEGT. CDR3 bases: TGTGCCAGCAGTCCCTGGACAGGGCCGCGCCATAGCAATCAGCCCCAGCATTTT. Translating gives CASSPWTGPRHSNQPQHF.

This clonotype was detected many times. The CDR3 nucleotides read TGTGCCAGCAGCCTAATAAGGGGGAACGAGCAGTACTTC. Translating gives CASSLIRGNEQYF. The J gene is TRBJ2-7, the V gene TRBV6-1; D possibly corresponds to TRBD1 (6 bases). V was pared by 6 bases and J by 5 bases, with 14 bases between. The CDR3 extends over 13 amino acids. Germline loops: CDR1 MNHNS, CDR2 SASEGT.

The chain employs TRBV2 and TRBJ2-5, with D uncertain. This CDR3 has 16 amino acids. CDR1 is SNHLY, CDR2 FYNNEI, per germline. V was clipped by 1 base and J by 0 bases, with 12 bases between them. The CDR3 coding sequence is TGTGCCAGCAGTGAAGAACACCACCGCTACCAAGAGACCCAGTACTTC. Translation: CASSEEHHRYQETQYF.

Ten or more counts support this clonotype. The chain has TRBV10-3 and TRBJ2-7; 9 bases agree with TRBD1. There are 11 residues in the CDR3. Germline trimming cut 9 bases from V and 4 bases from J; bases unmatched to any gene: 1. The germline V gene encodes CDR1 ENHRY and CDR2 SYGVKD. The CDR3 loop is CAIGQGYEQYF. Written as DNA, the CDR3 is TGTGCCATAGGACAGGGGTACGAGCAGTACTTC.